This T cell receptor beta chain originates from a study of OX40 agonist ivuxolimab in advanced cancers. Whole-study context: Anti-PD-1, anti-PD-L1 or anti-CTLA-4 therapy given earlier was allowed, and around 40% had some. Partial responses were observed in three patients, of whom one had hepatocellular carcinoma and two had cutaneous melanoma.

Per germline, CDR1 SGHDT and CDR2 YYEEEE. V lost 4 bases and J 5 bases, leaving 13 bases between the germline ends. This CDR3 is 14 amino acids long. The protocol was immunoSEQ multiplex PCR, while the TCRdb copy is restricted to in-frame clones and leaves out a portion. This repertoire shows some 62,000 clones, roughly nine tenths found once; its top ten account for about 5%. The chain is built from TRBV5-6 and TRBJ2-1; D is ambiguous. Sequences were derived from CD4+ or CD8+ T cells sorted from blood, sampled in a trial of the OX40 agonist ivuxolimab. This clonotype originated in an adult with an advanced solid tumor such as melanoma, head and neck, liver or kidney cancer. The CDR3 here is CASSPEVLHNEQFF. The DNA of the CDR3 is TGTGCCAGCAGCCCGGAAGTATTACACAATGAGCAGTTCTTC.